The next 8 T cell receptor beta chains were all read from a single sample in a study of beta chain features in type 1 diabetes. Sequencing targeted expressed TCRB transcripts, as all isolated RNA had been reverse transcribed. Only in-frame clones appear in the TCRdb table, and some are missing; sequencing was by immunoSEQ multiplex PCR. The table includes 500,000 to 650,000 clones, around an eighth detected once. Findings and limits, study-wide: Shorter TCRB CDR3s, moderately but significantly so, were found in Type 1 diabetes patients in all four CD4+ subsets.

These TCRs are of unknown antigen specificity. The sequencing sample was made of naive CD4+ T cells from blood. All receptors derive from a man aged 25 to 40 with type 1 diabetes.

This clone was counted between two and nine times. The rearrangement joins TRBV7-2 to TRBJ1-6, with 7 positions matching TRBD1. The CDR3 length is 15 residues. Germline V gene sequence: CDR1 SGHTA, CDR2 FQGNSA. V was pared by 3 bases and J by 9 bases, with 8 bases of the junction left unmatched. The CDR3, as DNA: TGTGCCAGCAGCTTCCGACAGGGAGGGGGTTCACCCCTCCACTTT. This gives the protein CASSFRQGGGSPLHF.

As concerns this clone: At the DNA level, this CDR3 is encoded by other sequences in the same sample as well. This chain links TRBV2 with TRBJ2-2; D call uncertain. There are 13 residues in the CDR3. CDR1 and CDR2 (germline): SNHLY, FYNNEI. The V end lost 0 bases, the J end lost 5 bases, and 4 bases lay between the germline ends. CDR3 DNA: TGTGCCAGCAGTGAAGCATTGACCGGGGAGCTGTTTTTT. Its translation: CASSEALTGELFF.

A few counts support this clone. The chain combines TRBV18 with TRBJ2-3, with D perhaps matching TRBD2 (5 bases). Germline CDR1 is KGHSH and CDR2 is LQKENI. CDR3 length: 15 residues. Trimming pared 3 bases from V and 1 base from J, leaving 11 bases between. The CDR3 is CASSPGVRGTDTQYF. The CDR3 nucleotides are TGTGCCAGCTCACCCGGGGTGAGGGGCACAGATACGCAGTATTTT.

This sequence joins TRBV7-9 and TRBJ2-6, with 7 bases lining up with TRBD1. V shed 0 bases and J 0 bases; nucleotides not matched to a gene: 8. Germline CDR1 and CDR2: SEHNR and FQNEAQ (reference sequence). This CDR3 has 19 amino acids. CDR3 bases: TGTGCCAGCAGCTTAGCGGGACAGTCCCTTGGCTCTGGGGCCAACGTCCTGACTTTC. It translates to CASSLAGQSLGSGANVLTF. The whole variable domain, remainder taken from reference TRBV7-9 and TRBJ2-6, is DTGVSQNPRHKITKRGQNVTFRCDPISEHNRLYWYRQTLGQGPEFLTYFQNEAQLEKSRLLSDRFSAERPKGSFSTLEIQRTEQGDSAMYLCASSLAGQSLGSGANVLTFGAGSRLTVL.

The chain uses TRBV30 and TRBJ2-7, with D maybe TRBD2 (6 bases). The V gene's germline CDR1 is GTSNPN and CDR2 SVGIG (reference sequence). The CDR3 is 16 residues long. V lost 2 bases and J lost 2, with 19 bases in between. DNA of the CDR3: TGTGCCTGGAGTTACAAACGGGGGAGTTACGCCTACGAGCAGTACTTC. Translated: CAWSYKRGSYAYEQYF.

This clone was detected only a few times. This sample includes further DNA sequences coding for the same CDR3. V gene TRBV2 combines with J gene TRBJ2-3; D may be TRBD2 (6 bases). Trimming shortened V by 4 bases and J by 0 bases, and 8 bases separated the two germline ends. This CDR3 spans 14 amino acids. Germline lookup yields CDR1 SNHLY and CDR2 FYNNEI. The chain's CDR3 is CASSVGGSTDTQYF. In nucleotides, the CDR3 is TGTGCCAGCAGTGTCGGGGGAAGCACAGATACGCAGTATTTT.

The rearrangement uses TRBV29-1 and TRBJ2-3; a weak D match, TRBD1 (5 bases). Germline V gene lookup returns CDR1 SQVTM and CDR2 ANQGSEA. The length of the CDR3 is 14 residues. Trimming shortened V by 2 bases and J by 5 bases, and 14 bases separated the two germline ends. CDR3 nucleotide sequence: TGCAGCGTTGAATTCGGGCAGGGTAAAGATACGCAGTATTTT. Protein product: CSVEFGQGKDTQYF.

This clone was detected only a few times. This rearrangement joins TRBV7-2 to TRBJ1-5; TRBD1 agrees at 7 bases. The CDR3 spans 14 residues. Germline CDR1 and CDR2: SGHTA and FQGNSA. With 1 base clipped from V and 5 bases from J, the junction kept 2 bases outside the gene matches. The CDR3 loop reads CASSLGTGYQPQHF. The CDR3 coding sequence is TGTGCCAGCAGCTTAGGGACAGGATATCAGCCCCAGCATTTT.